Each of the 11 T cell receptor beta chains below was sequenced from the same sample in a study of memory CD4+ T cells and cytomegalovirus serostatus. The protocol was immunoSEQ multiplex PCR, while the TCRdb copy is restricted to in-frame clones and leaves out a portion. The sample has approximately 56,000 clones; about four fifths are singletons. Single viable CD3+CD4+CD8-CD45RO+ cells were sorted as the memory CD4+ T cells. Input material: memory CD4+ T cells from blood. These receptors were collected from an adult in good health and CMV-seronegative.

The CDR3 spells CASSASGRGDTEAFF. CDR3 DNA: TGTGCCAGCAGTGCCTCGGGCAGGGGGGACACTGAAGCTTTCTTT. The chain joins TRBV6-4 to TRBJ1-1; 7 positions agree with TRBD1. The CDR3 is 15 residues long. Germline CDR1 MRHNA, CDR2 SNTAGT. The V gene end was trimmed by 4 bases and the J gene end by 3 bases; junction bases not matched to a gene: 8.

This chain connects TRBV4-2 to TRBJ1-6; TRBD1 agrees at 7 bases. The CDR3 spans 15 residues. With 0 bases clipped from V and 11 bases from J, the junction kept 7 bases outside the gene matches. Germline lookup yields CDR1 LGHNA and CDR2 YNFKEQ. The CDR3 reads CASSQDRGRGAPLHF. DNA of the CDR3: TGTGCCAGCAGCCAAGATCGGGGCAGGGGGGCACCCCTCCACTTT.

The DNA for the CDR3 is TGTGCCAGCAGCGGGGGACAGGGGTGGATGGGTGGAAACACCATATATTTT. It specifies CASSGGQGWMGGNTIYF. The chain joins TRBV7-6 to TRBJ1-3, with TRBD1 matching 10 bases. This CDR3 is 17 amino acids long. The germline V gene has CDR1 SGHVS and CDR2 FNYEAQ. J gave up 3 bases and V 5 bases, and 10 bases lay outside the gene matches. The full variable domain, in which reference TRBV7-6 and TRBJ1-3 provide the parts outside the CDR3, is GAGVSQSPRYKVTKRGQDVALRCDPISGHVSLYWYRQALGQGPEFLTYFNYEAQQDKSGLPNDRFSAERPEGSISTLTIQRTEQRDSAMYRCASSGGQGWMGGNTIYFGEGSWLTVV.

This sequence joins TRBV18 and TRBJ2-5, with a tentative D call TRBD2 (5 bases). The CDR3 is 14 residues long. Per the germline V gene, CDR1 is KGHSH and CDR2 is LQKENI. The V end lost 6 bases, the J end lost 5 bases, and 16 bases lay between the germline ends. CDR3 amino acids: CASSGLGVRETQYF. CDR3 DNA: TGTGCCAGCTCGGGCCTCGGGGTCCGGGAGACCCAGTACTTC.

There are a few counts of this clone. J is TRBJ2-5 and V is TRBV6-1, with 7 bases that match TRBD1. The germline V gene encodes CDR1 MNHNS and CDR2 SASEGT. This CDR3 is built from 14 residues. After removal of 7 bases from V and 2 bases from J, the junction contained 7 bases not matched to a gene. DNA for the CDR3: TGTGCCAGCATAGGGGGACAGCGTCAAGAGACCCAGTACTTC. Translating gives CASIGGQRQETQYF.

The gene calls are TRBV5-8 and TRBJ2-7, with 14 bases that match TRBD2. The CDR3 runs to 15 residues. Trimming took 4 bases from V and 2 from J; bases not matched to a gene: 2. In germline, CDR1 is SGHTS, CDR2 YDEGEE. The CDR3 sequence: CASSKGLAGAYEQYF. Here the CDR3 DNA reads TGTGCCAGCAGCAAGGGACTAGCGGGGGCCTACGAGCAGTACTTC.

This chain joins TRBV13 and TRBJ2-1, with D unresolved. V dropped 5 bases and J dropped 5 bases, with 19 bases sitting between them. CDR3 size: 16 residues. The V gene's germline CDR1 is PRHDT and CDR2 FYEKMQ (reference sequence). The CDR3 coding sequence is TGTGCCAGCAGCCTCCCTAAACTATATTCCAACAATGAGCAGTTCTTC. This codes for CASSLPKLYSNNEQFF.

The rearrangement links TRBV11-2 to TRBJ1-1; D is ambiguous. Germline-derived CDR1 and CDR2 are SGHAT and FQNNGV. The V end was cut by 1 base, the J end by 3 bases, with 18 bases between. CDR3 length equals 17 residues. CDR3 sequence (DNA): TGTGCCAGCAGCTTAGGGGCGCTGAGGCGGACCTACACTGAAGCTTTCTTT. Encoded protein: CASSLGALRRTYTEAFF. Full variable domain (rest looked up from reference TRBV11-2 and TRBJ1-1): EAGVAQSPRYKIIEKRQSVAFWCNPISGHATLYWYQQILGQGPKLLIQFQNNGVVDDSQLPKDRFSAERLKGVDSTLKIQPAKLEDSAVYLCASSLGALRRTYTEAFFGQGTRLTVV.

This sequence joins TRBV7-9 and TRBJ1-4; D unclear. CDR1 is SEHNR, CDR2 FQNEAQ, per germline (reference sequence). Trimming took 3 bases from V and 8 from J, leaving 4 bases between them. The CDR3 has 11 residues. CDR3 coding DNA: TGTGCCAGCAGCTTGGACGAAAAACTGTTTTTT. This encodes CASSLDEKLFF.

This clone occurred a few times. The rearrangement joins TRBV7-9 to TRBJ2-2; 9 nucleotides agree with TRBD1. From germline, CDR1 is SEHNR and CDR2 FQNEAQ (reference sequence). J was trimmed by 5 bases and V by 5 bases; bases with no gene match: 6. The CDR3 is 15 amino acids. For the CDR3, the DNA is TGTGCCAGCAGCGAAACAGGGGGCTGGACCGGGGAGCTGTTTTTT. Its translation is CASSETGGWTGELFF. Drawing the rest from reference TRBV7-9 and TRBJ2-2, the complete variable domain is DTGVSQNPRHKITKRGQNVTFRCDPISEHNRLYWYRQTLGQGPEFLTYFQNEAQLEKSRLLSDRFSAERPKGSFSTLEIQRTEQGDSAMYLCASSETGGWTGELFFGEGSRLTVL.

The chain joins TRBV7-2 to TRBJ2-2; D might be TRBD1 (5 bases). Trimming took off 2 bases at V and 5 bases at J, with 15 bases between the two ends. The CDR3 sequence is 16 residues long. Germline V lookup: CDR1 SGHTA, CDR2 FQGNSA. The CDR3 nucleotides read TGTGCCAGCAGCTTAAGGGCAGGGTGGGAAACCGGGGAGCTGTTTTTT. Translating it yields CASSLRAGWETGELFF.